A selection of T cell receptor beta chains follows, all from one sample in a study of blood T cells in healthy people across ages. One entry per CDR3 protein results from TCRdb running MiXCR on the 5' RACE reads. The repertoire holds 800,000 to 900,000 distinct CDR3 sequences, with under 80% as singletons. The specimen sequenced was blood. Every receptor here comes from a man younger than 45 in good health. The CDR3 runs from the conserved cysteine through the conserved F or W. The D gene is left open where the match is weak. Clone size, where shown, is once, few, many, or a class for clones that have expanded.

>.|.|TRBV7-2|TRBJ1-1
TGTGCCAGCAGCTGGACCGGAGGGGCTGAAGCTTTCTTT
CASSWTGGAEAFF
>.|few|TRBV28|TRBJ2-7
TGTGCCAGCAGTTCGGGGGACAGAGTCTACGAGCAGTACTTC
CASSSGDRVYEQYF
>.|.|TRBV4-3|TRBJ2-1
TGCGCCAGCAGCCACAGGGAGACTCTGGGGAATGAGCAGTTCTTC
CASSHRETLGNEQFF
>.|few|TRBV4-3|TRBJ2-3
TGCGCCAGCAGCCAACTCCTAGGGGTACATACGCAGTATTTT
CASSQLLGVHTQYF
>.|.|TRBV7-3|TRBJ2-5
TGTGCCAGCAGCCCTCGGGACCAGAGGGAGACCCAGTACTTC
CASSPRDQRETQYF
>.|.|TRBV29-1|TRBJ1-2
TGCAGCGCATGGACAGTGTCAGCTAACTATGGCTACACCTTC
CSAWTVSANYGYTF
>.|few|TRBV12-3/TRBV12-4|TRBJ1-4
TGTGCCAGCAGTCAACTGGGGACGGATGAAAAACTGTTTTTT
CASSQLGTDEKLFF
>TRBD1|.|TRBV28|TRBJ2-2
TGTGCCAGCAGCAAAGACAGGGATCGGACCGGGGAGCTGTTTTTT
CASSKDRDRTGELFF
>TRBD2|.|TRBV29-1|TRBJ2-3
TGCAGCGCGACCTTTAGCGGGGGGAGCACAGATACGCAGTATTTT
CSATFSGGSTDTQYF
>.|.|TRBV6-2/TRBV6-3|TRBJ2-1
TGTGCCAGCACTTTTGCAGACTCCTACAATGAGCAGTTCTTC
CASTFADSYNEQFF
>TRBD1|.|TRBV5-1|TRBJ2-3
TGCGCCAGCAGCTTAGACACCACAGGGGTAATGGTCACAGATACGCAGTATTTT
CASSLDTTGVMVTDTQYF
>TRBD1|.|TRBV27|TRBJ2-7
TGTGCCAGCAGTTCCCGGGACAGGGCCTACGAGCAGTACTTC
CASSSRDRAYEQYF
>.|.|TRBV20-1|TRBJ2-7
TGCAGTGCTGGAGACCCCATGCGCGAGCAGTACTTC
CSAGDPMREQYF
>.|.|TRBV7-2|TRBJ1-4
TGTGCCAGCAGCGGCCTGTCGGGGGCAACTAATGAAAAACTGTTTTTT
CASSGLSGATNEKLFF
>TRBD1|.|TRBV7-2|TRBJ2-1
TGTGCCAGCAGCCGATTACAGGGGGGCTACAATGAGCAGTTCTTC
CASSRLQGGYNEQFF
>.|.|TRBV12-3/TRBV12-4|TRBJ2-1
TGTGTCAGCAGAGGTTTTAATAGGGAACCGGGCAATGAGCAGTTCTTC
CVSRGFNREPGNEQFF
>.|.|TRBV6-6|TRBJ2-7
TGTGCCAGCAGTTACTCGGACGTCGACGAGCAGTACTTC
CASSYSDVDEQYF
>TRBD2|.|TRBV7-2|TRBJ2-7
TGTGCCAGCAGCTTAGTTCAGCGGGGAGGTGCCTACGAGCAGTACTTC
CASSLVQRGGAYEQYF
>TRBD1|.|TRBV20-1|TRBJ1-2
TGCAGTGCTTGGGACAGGCGAGGGGTCTATGGCTACACCTTC
CSAWDRRGVYGYTF
>TRBD2|few|TRBV4-3|TRBJ2-3
TGCGCCAGCAGCCAAGATGCGGCGGGGGGCACAGATACGCAGTATTTT
CASSQDAAGGTDTQYF
>.|few|TRBV5-1|TRBJ2-6
TGCGCCAGCAGCTTTACAGTGGGGAGCTCTGGGGCCAACGTCCTGACTTTC
CASSFTVGSSGANVLTF
>.|few|TRBV5-1|TRBJ2-1
TGCGCCAGCAGCTTGGCGGGGGGCAAGTGGAATGAGCAGTTCTTC
CASSLAGGKWNEQFF
>TRBD1|.|TRBV9|TRBJ1-2
TGTGCCAGCAGCCACAGGGGCTCCTATGGCTACACCTTC
CASSHRGSYGYTF